This entry features one T cell receptor (beta chain) sequence. The CDR3 length is 13 residues. The V gene's germline CDR1 is SGHAT and CDR2 FQNNGV. Trimming stripped 3 bases from V and 4 bases from J, with 9 bases between. The sample belongs to a study of T cell changes during pregnancy in multiple sclerosis. The repertoire was sequenced with immunoSEQ multiplex PCR; TCRdb's copy has only in-frame clones and lacks some. The data hold approximately 70,000 clones, with just under 95% observed a single time. This specimen was peripheral blood, taken in the second trimester of pregnancy. The clonotype was recovered from a female donor with multiple sclerosis, enrolled in a pregnancy study. This sequence joins TRBV11-2 and TRBJ1-1, with D possibly matching TRBD1 (5 bases). The CDR3 sequence: CASSLEQVTEAFF. DNA for the CDR3: TGTGCCAGCAGCTTGGAACAGGTCACTGAAGCTTTCTTT.